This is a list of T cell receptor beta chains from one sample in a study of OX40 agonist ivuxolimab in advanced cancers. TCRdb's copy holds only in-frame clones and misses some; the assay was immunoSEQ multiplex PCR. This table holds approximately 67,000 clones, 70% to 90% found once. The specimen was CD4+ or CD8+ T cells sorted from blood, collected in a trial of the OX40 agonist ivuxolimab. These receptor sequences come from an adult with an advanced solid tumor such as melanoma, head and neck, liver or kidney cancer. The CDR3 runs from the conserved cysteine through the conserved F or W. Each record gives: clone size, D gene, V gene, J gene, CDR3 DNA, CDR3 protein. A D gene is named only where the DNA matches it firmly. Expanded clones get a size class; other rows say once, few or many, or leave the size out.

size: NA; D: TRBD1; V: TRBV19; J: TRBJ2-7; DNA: TGTGCCAGTAGTATTATGGGGACAGGGTCCTACGAGCAGTACTTC; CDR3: CASSIMGTGSYEQYF
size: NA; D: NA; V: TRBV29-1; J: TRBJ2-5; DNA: TGCAGCGTTGCGGTCCGGGATGAGACCCAGTACTTC; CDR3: CSVAVRDETQYF
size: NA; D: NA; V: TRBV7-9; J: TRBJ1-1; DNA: TGTGCCAGCAGCTTACACAGGGCCCCAAGGTTAGTGGCGTTCTTT; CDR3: CASSLHRAPRLVAFF
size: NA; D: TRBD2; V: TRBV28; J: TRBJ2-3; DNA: TGTGCCAGCAGTCCTAGCGGGGGGACAGATACGCAGTATTTT; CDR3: CASSPSGGTDTQYF
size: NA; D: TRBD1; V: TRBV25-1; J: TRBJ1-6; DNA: TGTGCCAGCAAACCGGGACAGGGAGGTTCACCCCTCCACTTT; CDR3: CASKPGQGGSPLHF
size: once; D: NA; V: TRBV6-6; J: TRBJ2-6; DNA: TGTGCCAGCAGTTACCCTGAGGGGTCTGGGGCCAACGTCCTGACTTTC; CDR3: CASSYPEGSGANVLTF
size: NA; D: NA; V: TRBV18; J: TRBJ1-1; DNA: TGTGCCAGCTCACCGGGGAGGGAGGCTGAAGCTTTCTTT; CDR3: CASSPGREAEAFF
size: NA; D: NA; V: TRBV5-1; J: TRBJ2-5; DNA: TGCGCCAGCAGCCAGAGCTTCCAAGAGACCCAGTACTTC; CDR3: CASSQSFQETQYF
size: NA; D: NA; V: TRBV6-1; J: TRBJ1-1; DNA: TGTGCCAGCACCATGGACAGTATGAACACTGAAGCTTTCTTT; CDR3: CASTMDSMNTEAFF
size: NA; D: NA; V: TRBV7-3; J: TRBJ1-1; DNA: TGTGCCAGCAGCCCGTCCCCGGGCTCAAGCACTGAAGCTTTCTTT; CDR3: CASSPSPGSSTEAFF
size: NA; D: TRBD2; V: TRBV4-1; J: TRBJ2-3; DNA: TGCGCCAGCAGCCGCACTAGCGGGGGGGCAGAAGATACGCAGTATTTT; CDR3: CASSRTSGGAEDTQYF
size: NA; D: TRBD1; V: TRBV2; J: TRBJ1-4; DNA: TGTGCCAGCAGTAGAGACAGGGGTAAAAATGAAAAACTGTTTTTT; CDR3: CASSRDRGKNEKLFF
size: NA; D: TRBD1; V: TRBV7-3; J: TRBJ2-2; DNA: TGTGCCAGCAGCTTATCGCAGGGGGCGACCGGGGAGCTGTTTTTT; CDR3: CASSLSQGATGELFF
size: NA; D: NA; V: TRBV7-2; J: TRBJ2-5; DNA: TGTGCCAGCAGCTCACAGGGACGGGTCACACAAGAGACCCAGTACTTC; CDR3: CASSSQGRVTQETQYF
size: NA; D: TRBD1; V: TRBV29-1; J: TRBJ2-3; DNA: TGCAGCGTTGCCCCCACAGGGGGGACAGATACGCAGTATTTT; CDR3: CSVAPTGGTDTQYF
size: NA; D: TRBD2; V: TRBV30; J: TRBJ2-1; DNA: TGTGCCTGGAGTGTACTGGCGGGAGGGTGGAATGAGCAGTTCTTC; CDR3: CAWSVLAGGWNEQFF
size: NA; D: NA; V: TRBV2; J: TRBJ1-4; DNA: TGTGCCAGCAGCCGGCAGTTGGATGAAAAACTGTTTTTT; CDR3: CASSRQLDEKLFF
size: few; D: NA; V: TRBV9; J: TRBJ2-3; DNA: TGTGCCAGCAGCCCCACGGGACCGGCCCTCGGCACAGATACGCAGTATTTT; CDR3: CASSPTGPALGTDTQYF
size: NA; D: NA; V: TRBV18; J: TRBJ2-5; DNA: TGTGCCAGCTCACCGCCCGGGGGTGGAGAGACCCAGTACTTC; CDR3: CASSPPGGGETQYF
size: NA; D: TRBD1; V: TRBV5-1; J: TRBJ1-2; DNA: TGCGCCAGCACCTACACGTCCCCAGGGGGCTATGGCTACACCTTC; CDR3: CASTYTSPGGYGYTF
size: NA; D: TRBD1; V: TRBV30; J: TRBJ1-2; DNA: TGTGCCTGGACCCTGACGGGGACAGGAAGAGGCTACACCTTC; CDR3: CAWTLTGTGRGYTF
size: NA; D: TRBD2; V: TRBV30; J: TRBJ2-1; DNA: TGTGCCTGGAGTGTATCCCCTCTAGCGGAGTCGAATGAGCAGTTCTTC; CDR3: CAWSVSPLAESNEQFF